The 5 T cell receptor beta chains reported below all come from one sample, sequenced in a study of blood T cell repertoires in COVID-19. TCRdb's table, derived via immunoSEQ multiplex PCR, lists solely in-frame clones and lacks some. The repertoire holds around 270,000 clones, with approximately 90% as singletons. Sequenced sample: peripheral blood. The receptors here all came from a man aged 25-45 years with acute or convalescent COVID-19.

The rearrangement uses TRBV5-1 and TRBJ1-1, with D possibly being TRBD1 (5 bases). The CDR3 loop spans 15 amino acids. Trimming cost V 4 bases and J 0 bases, with 13 bases left between them. Germline CDR1 SGHRS, CDR2 YFSETQ. Here the CDR3 reads CASSRGGALNTEAFF. DNA of the CDR3: TGCGCCAGCAGCAGAGGAGGGGCATTGAACACTGAAGCTTTCTTT.

The genes are TRBV6-1 and TRBJ1-4, with a tentative D call TRBD1 (5 bases). Germline V gives CDR1 MNHNS, CDR2 SASEGT. The CDR3 runs to 15 residues. Trimming cost V 1 base and J 11 bases, with 17 bases left between them. The CDR3 nucleotides read TGTGCCAGCAGTGAAGATAGACAGAGAGCAAGGAAACTGTTTTTT. It is translated as CASSEDRQRARKLFF.

This chain uses TRBV19 with TRBJ1-1; 8 bases agree with TRBD1. Trimming removed 5 bases from V and 4 bases from J; junction bases left unmatched: 12. This CDR3 region has 16 residues. Germline lookup yields CDR1 LNHDA and CDR2 SQIVND (reference sequence). The CDR3 nucleotides read TGTGCCAGTAGTCCCCGGGACAGGTTTCTGGCCACTGAAGCTTTCTTT. Residues: CASSPRDRFLATEAFF.

This chain connects TRBV27 to TRBJ1-2; D not certain. Trimming cost V 4 bases and J 4 bases, with 10 bases left between them. The CDR3 is made up of 13 amino acids. Germline V gives CDR1 MNHEY, CDR2 SMNVEV (reference sequence). The CDR3 nucleotides read TGTGCCAGCAGTTCACTTCCGTCCTATGGCTACACCTTC. It yields the protein CASSSLPSYGYTF.

The V gene is TRBV29-1, the J gene TRBJ2-2, with D perhaps TRBD1 (5 bases). This CDR3 is built from 13 residues. V lost 4 bases to trimming and J lost 3 bases, with 9 bases between them. CDR1 and CDR2 from the germline V gene are SQVTM and ANQGSEA. The DNA for the CDR3 is TGCAGCGTTGGGGCCAGGGACACCGGGGAGCTGTTTTTT. As protein: CSVGARDTGELFF.